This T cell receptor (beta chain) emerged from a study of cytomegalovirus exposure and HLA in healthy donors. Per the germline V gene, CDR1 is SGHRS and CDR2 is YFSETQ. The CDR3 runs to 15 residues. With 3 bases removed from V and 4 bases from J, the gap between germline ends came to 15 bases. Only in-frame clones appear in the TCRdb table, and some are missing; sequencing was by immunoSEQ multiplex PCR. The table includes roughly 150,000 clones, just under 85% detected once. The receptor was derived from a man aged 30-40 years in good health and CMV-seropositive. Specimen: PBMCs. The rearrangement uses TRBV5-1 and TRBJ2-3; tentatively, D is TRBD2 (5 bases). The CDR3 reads CASSSEVVPPDTQYF. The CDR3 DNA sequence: TGCGCCAGCAGCTCGGAGGTAGTCCCCCCAGATACGCAGTATTTT. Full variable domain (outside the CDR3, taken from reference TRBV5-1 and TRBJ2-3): KAGVTQTPRYLIKTRGQQVTLSCSPISGHRSVSWYQQTPGQGLQFLFEYFSETQRNKGNFPGRFSGRQFSNSRSEMNVSTLELGDSALYLCASSSEVVPPDTQYFGPGTRLTVL.